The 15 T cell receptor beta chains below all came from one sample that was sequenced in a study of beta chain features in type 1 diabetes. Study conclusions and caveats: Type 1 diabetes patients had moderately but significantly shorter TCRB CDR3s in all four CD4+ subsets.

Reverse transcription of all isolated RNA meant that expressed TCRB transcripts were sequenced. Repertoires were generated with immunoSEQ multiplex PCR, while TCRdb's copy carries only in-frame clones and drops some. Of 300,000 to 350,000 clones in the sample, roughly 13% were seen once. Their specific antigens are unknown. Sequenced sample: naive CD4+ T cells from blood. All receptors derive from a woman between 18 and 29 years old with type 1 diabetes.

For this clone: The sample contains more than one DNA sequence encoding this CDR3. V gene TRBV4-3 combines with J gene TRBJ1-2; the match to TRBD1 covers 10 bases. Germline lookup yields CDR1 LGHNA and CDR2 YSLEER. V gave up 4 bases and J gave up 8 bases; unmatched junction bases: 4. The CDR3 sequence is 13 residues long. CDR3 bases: TGCGCCAGCAGCCGCGGACAGGGGGAAGGCTACACCTTC. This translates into CASSRGQGEGYTF.

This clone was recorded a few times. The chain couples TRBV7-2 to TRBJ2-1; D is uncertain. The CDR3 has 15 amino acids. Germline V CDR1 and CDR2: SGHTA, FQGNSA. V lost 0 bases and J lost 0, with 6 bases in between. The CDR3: CASSLAPSSYNEQFF. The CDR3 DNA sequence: TGTGCCAGCAGCTTAGCGCCCAGCTCCTACAATGAGCAGTTCTTC.

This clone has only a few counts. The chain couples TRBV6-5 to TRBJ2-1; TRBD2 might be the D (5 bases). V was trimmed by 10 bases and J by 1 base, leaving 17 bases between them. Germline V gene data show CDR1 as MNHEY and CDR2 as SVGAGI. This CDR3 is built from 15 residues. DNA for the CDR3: TGTGCCACCCATCCGGGGAGTGGGTCCTACAATGAGCAGTTCTTC. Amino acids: CATHPGSGSYNEQFF.

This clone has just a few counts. CDR3 loop: CASSQMDSYGYTF. CDR3 nucleotides: TGTGCCAGCAGCCAGATGGACAGCTATGGCTACACCTTC. The chain joins TRBV7-9 to TRBJ1-2; possible D gene TRBD1, 6 bases. The germline V gene has CDR1 SEHNR and CDR2 FQNEAQ (reference sequence). The CDR3 sequence is 13 residues long. Deletions cut 5 bases from V and 4 bases from J, with 11 bases between. Filled out from reference TRBV7-9 and TRBJ1-2, the complete variable domain reads DTGVSQNPRHKITKRGQNVTFRCDPISEHNRLYWYRQTLGQGPEFLTYFQNEAQLEKSRLLSDRFSAERPKGSFSTLEIQRTEQGDSAMYLCASSQMDSYGYTFGSGTRLTVV.

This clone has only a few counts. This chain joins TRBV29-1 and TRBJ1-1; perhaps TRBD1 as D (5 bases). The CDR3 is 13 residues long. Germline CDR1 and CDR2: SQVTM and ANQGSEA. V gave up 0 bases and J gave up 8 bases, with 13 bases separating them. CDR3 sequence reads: CSVEDAPGVEAFF. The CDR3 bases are TGCAGCGTTGAAGATGCCCCGGGGGTCGAAGCTTTCTTT.

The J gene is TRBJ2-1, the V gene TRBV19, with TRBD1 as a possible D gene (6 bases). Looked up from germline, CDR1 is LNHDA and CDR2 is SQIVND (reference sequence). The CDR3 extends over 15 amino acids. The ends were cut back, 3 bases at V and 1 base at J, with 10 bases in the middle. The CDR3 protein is CASSITGQSYNEQFF. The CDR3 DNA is TGTGCCAGTAGTATTACCGGACAGTCCTACAATGAGCAGTTCTTC.

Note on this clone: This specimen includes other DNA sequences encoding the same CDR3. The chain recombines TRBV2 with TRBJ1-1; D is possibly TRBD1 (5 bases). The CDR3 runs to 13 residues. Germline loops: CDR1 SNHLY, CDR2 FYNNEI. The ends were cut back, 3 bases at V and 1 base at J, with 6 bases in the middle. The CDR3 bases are TGTGCCAGCAGTGACAGGGAGAACACTGAAGCTTTCTTT. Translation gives CASSDRENTEAFF.

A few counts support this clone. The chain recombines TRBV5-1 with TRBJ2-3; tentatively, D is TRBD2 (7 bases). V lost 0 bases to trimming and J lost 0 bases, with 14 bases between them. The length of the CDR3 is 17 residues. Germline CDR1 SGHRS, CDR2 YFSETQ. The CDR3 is CASSLVPGGASTDTQYF. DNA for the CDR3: TGCGCCAGCAGCTTGGTGCCGGGGGGCGCTAGCACAGATACGCAGTATTTT.

The CDR3 nucleotides are TGTGCCAGCAGCTTTACAGGGAGCGGGAGGGCCCGTAATGAGCAGTTCTTC. It encodes CASSFTGSGRARNEQFF. The chain is built from TRBV5-4 and TRBJ2-1; 10 bases line up with TRBD2. CDR1 SGHNT and CDR2 YYREEE come from the germline V gene (reference sequence). CDR3 length: 17 amino acids. J was trimmed by 7 bases and V by 2 bases; bases with no gene match: 12.

CDR3 nucleotide sequence: TGTGCCAGCTCACCAAAAGGACAGTTCGATCAGCCCCAGCATTTT. Translating gives CASSPKGQFDQPQHF. The chain is built from TRBV18 and TRBJ1-5, with D perhaps TRBD1 (6 bases). With 2 bases removed from V and 5 bases from J, the gap between germline ends came to 13 bases. The germline V gene encodes CDR1 KGHSH and CDR2 LQKENI. This CDR3 spans 15 amino acids.

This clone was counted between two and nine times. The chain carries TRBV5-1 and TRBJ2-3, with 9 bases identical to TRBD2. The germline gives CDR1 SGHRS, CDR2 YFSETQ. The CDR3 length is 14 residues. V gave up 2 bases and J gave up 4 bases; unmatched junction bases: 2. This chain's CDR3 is CASSFSGRADTQYF. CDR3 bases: TGCGCCAGCAGCTTTAGCGGGAGAGCAGATACGCAGTATTTT. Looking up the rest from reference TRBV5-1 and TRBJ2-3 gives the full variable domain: KAGVTQTPRYLIKTRGQQVTLSCSPISGHRSVSWYQQTPGQGLQFLFEYFSETQRNKGNFPGRFSGRQFSNSRSEMNVSTLELGDSALYLCASSFSGRADTQYFGPGTRLTVL.

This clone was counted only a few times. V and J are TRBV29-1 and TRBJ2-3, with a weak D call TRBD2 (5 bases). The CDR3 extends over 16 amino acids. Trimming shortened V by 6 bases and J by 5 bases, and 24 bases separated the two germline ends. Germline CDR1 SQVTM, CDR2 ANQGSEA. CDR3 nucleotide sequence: TGCAGCGTGGTAAAAACTAGGAGGTTGGACGTAGATACGCAGTATTTT. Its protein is CSVVKTRRLDVDTQYF.

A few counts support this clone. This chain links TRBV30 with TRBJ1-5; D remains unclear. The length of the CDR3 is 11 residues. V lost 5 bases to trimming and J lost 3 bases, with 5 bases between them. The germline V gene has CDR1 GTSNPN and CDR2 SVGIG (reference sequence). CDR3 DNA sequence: TGTGCCTGGGGGCACAATCAGCCCCAGCATTTT. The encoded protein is CAWGHNQPQHF.

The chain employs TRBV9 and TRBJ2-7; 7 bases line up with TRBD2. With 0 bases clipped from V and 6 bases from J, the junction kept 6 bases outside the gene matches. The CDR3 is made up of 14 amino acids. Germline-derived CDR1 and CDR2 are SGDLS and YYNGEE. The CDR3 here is CASSVASGASEQYF. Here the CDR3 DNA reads TGTGCCAGCAGCGTAGCCAGCGGGGCCTCCGAGCAGTACTTC. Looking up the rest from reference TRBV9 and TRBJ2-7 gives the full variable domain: DSGVTQTPKHLITATGQRVTLRCSPRSGDLSVYWYQQSLDQGLQFLIQYYNGEERAKGNILERFSAQQFPDLHSELNLSSLELGDSALYFCASSVASGASEQYFGPGTRLTVT.

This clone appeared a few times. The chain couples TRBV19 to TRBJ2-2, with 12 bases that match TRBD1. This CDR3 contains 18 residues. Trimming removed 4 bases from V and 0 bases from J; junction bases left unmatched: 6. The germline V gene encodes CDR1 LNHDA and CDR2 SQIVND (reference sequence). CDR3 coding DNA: TGTGCCAGTAGTAAGGGACAGGGGGCGTTCGCGAACACCGGGGAGCTGTTTTTT. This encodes CASSKGQGAFANTGELFF.